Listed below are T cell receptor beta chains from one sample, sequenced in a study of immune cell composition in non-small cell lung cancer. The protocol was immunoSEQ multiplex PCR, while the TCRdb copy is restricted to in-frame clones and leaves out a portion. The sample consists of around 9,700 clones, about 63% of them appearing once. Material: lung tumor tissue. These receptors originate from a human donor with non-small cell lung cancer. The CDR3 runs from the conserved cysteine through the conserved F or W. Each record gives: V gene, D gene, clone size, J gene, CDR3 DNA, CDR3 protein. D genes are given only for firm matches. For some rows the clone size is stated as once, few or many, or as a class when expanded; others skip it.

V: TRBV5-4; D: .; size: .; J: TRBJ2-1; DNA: TGTGCCAGCAGCTGGCTAGGGGATGAGCAGTTCTTC; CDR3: CASSWLGDEQFF
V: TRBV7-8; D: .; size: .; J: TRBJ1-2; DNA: TGTGCCAGCAGCCCCGGTGCGAACTCCGGCTACACCTTC; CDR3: CASSPGANSGYTF
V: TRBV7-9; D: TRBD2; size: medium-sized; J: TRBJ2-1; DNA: TGTGCCAGCAGCTTAGACACGGGAGGAGCTAATGAGCAGTTCTTC; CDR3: CASSLDTGGANEQFF
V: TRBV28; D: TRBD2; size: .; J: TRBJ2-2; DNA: TGTGCCAGCAGTTTGGGTTGGCTAGCGGGCACCGGGGAGCTGTTTTTT; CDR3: CASSLGWLAGTGELFF
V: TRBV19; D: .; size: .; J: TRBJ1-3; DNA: TGTGCCAGTATTAACTTCGGGAGCAACTCTGGAAACACCATATATTTT; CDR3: CASINFGSNSGNTIYF
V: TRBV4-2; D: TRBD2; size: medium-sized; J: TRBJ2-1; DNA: TGTGCCAGCAGCCTGGGACTAGCGGGGGGGCAAAATGAGCAGTTCTTC; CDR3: CASSLGLAGGQNEQFF
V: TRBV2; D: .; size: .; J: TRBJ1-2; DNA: TGTGCCAGCACCTCGAATGGCTACACCTTC; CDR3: CASTSNGYTF
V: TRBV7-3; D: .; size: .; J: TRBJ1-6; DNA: TGTGCCAGCAGCTTAGGGATAGCTAATTCACCCCTCCACTTT; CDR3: CASSLGIANSPLHF
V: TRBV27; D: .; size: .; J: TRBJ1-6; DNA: TGTGCCAGTAAACAACCGGTCGCCGGGGGCCGAAATTCACCCCTCCACTTT; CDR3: CASKQPVAGGRNSPLHF
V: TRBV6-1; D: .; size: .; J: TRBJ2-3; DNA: TGTGCCAGCAGTGAAGTGCGTACTAGCACAGATACGCAGTATTTT; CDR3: CASSEVRTSTDTQYF
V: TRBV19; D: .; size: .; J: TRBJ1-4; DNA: TGTGCCAGTAGTTTGTCGGTAGCGACCTCGGGACTGTTTTTT; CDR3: CASSLSVATSGLFF
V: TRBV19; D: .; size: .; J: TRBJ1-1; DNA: TGTGCCAGTAGTAACGTACGGAACACTGAAGCTTTCTTT; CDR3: CASSNVRNTEAFF
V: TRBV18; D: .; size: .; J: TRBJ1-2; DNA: TGTGCCAGCTCACCCTCGGAGGACGCAAGGATACGTGGCTACACCTTC; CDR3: CASSPSEDARIRGYTF
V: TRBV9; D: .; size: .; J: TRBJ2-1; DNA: TGTGCCAGCAGCGCAGGACAGTACAATGAGCAGTTCTTC; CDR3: CASSAGQYNEQFF
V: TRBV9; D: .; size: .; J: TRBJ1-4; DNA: TGTGCCAGCAGCGTAGGGGGGGGGACTAATGAAAAACTGTTTTTT; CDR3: CASSVGGGTNEKLFF
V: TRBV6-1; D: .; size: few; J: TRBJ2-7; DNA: TGTGCCAGCAGTGAAGGGGGCCACTACGAGCAGTACTTC; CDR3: CASSEGGHYEQYF
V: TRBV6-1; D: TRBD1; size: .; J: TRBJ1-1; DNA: TGTGCCAGCAGCACAGGGGGATGGGCTTTCTTT; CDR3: CASSTGGWAFF
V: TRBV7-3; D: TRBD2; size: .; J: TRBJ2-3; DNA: TGTGCCAGCAGCCGGGGGGAGCACCTTAGCACAGATACGCAGTATTTT; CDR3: CASSRGEHLSTDTQYF
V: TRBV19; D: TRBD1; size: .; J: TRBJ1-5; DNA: TGTGCCAGTAGCCGAACAGGGGTCAACAATCAGCCCCAGCATTTT; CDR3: CASSRTGVNNQPQHF
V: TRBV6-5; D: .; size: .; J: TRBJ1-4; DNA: TGTGCCAGCAGTGTTTCCGGGCAGACCGGCGGAAAACTGTTTTTT; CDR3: CASSVSGQTGGKLFF
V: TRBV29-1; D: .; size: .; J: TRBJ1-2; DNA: TGCAGCGTTGGTACAGAGAACTATGTAGGCTACACCTTC; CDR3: CSVGTENYVGYTF
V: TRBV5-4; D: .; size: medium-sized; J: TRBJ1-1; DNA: TGTGCCAGCACATCAAACACTGAAGCTTTCTTT; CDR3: CASTSNTEAFF
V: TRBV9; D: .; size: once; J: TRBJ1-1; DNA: TGTGCCAGCAGGCCCATGGCTGGCACTGAAGCTTTCTTT; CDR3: CASRPMAGTEAFF
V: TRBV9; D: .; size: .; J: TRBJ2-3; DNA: TGTGCCAGCAGCGTAGAACCCCTCGCAGATACGCAGTATTTT; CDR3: CASSVEPLADTQYF
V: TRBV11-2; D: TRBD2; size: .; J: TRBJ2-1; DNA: TGTGCCAGCAGCACCCGACTAGCGGGGGGGCTGTATGAGCAGTTCTTC; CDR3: CASSTRLAGGLYEQFF
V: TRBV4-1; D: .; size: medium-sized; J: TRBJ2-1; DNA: TGCGCCAGCAGCCAAGATGGGACACCGTACAATGAGCAGTTCTTC; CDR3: CASSQDGTPYNEQFF
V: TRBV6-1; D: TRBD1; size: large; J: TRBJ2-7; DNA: TGTGCCAGCATGGATCCGGGACAGGGAGCCTACGAGCAGTACTTC; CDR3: CASMDPGQGAYEQYF
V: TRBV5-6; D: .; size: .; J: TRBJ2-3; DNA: TGTGCCAGCAACTTAAGACTAGACGATAGCACAGATACGCAGTATTTT; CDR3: CASNLRLDDSTDTQYF
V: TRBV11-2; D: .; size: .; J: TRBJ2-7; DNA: TGTGCCAGCAGCCCTGGACCTCGCCCACCGAACGAGCAGTACTTC; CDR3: CASSPGPRPPNEQYF
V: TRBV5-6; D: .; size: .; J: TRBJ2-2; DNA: TGTGCCAGCAGGCTTACAGGGGGGGCAGGGGAGCTGTTTTTT; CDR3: CASRLTGGAGELFF
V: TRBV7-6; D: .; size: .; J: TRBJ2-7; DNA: TGTGCCAGCAGCCTAGTCGAAGGGGGCGAGCAGTACTTC; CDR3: CASSLVEGGEQYF
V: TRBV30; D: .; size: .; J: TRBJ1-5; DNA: TGTGCCTGGAGTGTATTTCCCCCCGGGGGGGCGGATCAGCCCCAGCATTTT; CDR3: CAWSVFPPGGADQPQHF
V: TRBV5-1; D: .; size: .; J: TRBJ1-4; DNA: TGCGCCAGCAGCTTGAGGGAGTCGAGAGGTGAAAAACTGTTTTTT; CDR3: CASSLRESRGEKLFF
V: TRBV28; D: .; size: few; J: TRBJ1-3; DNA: TGTGCCAGCAGTTTAGTAGAAGGGGGTTGGTATTTT; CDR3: CASSLVEGGWYF
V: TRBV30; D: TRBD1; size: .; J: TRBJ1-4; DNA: TGTGCCTGGAGTGTACAGGCCGGACAGGGGGAAAAACTGTTTTTT; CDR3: CAWSVQAGQGEKLFF
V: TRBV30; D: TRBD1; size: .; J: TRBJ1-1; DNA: TGTGCCTGGGGGGACAGGGCCACTGAAGCTTTCTTT; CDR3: CAWGDRATEAFF
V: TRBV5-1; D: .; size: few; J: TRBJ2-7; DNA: TGCGCCAGCAGCTTCGACAGGGACTTGTACGAGCAGTACTTC; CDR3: CASSFDRDLYEQYF
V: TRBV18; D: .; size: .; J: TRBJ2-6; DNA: TGTGCCAGCTCACCAGGTGATACTGGGGCCAACGTCCTGACTTTC; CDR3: CASSPGDTGANVLTF
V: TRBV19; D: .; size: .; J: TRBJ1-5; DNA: TGTGCCAGTAGTATAGACCAATCTGGGCAGCCCCAGCATTTT; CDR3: CASSIDQSGQPQHF
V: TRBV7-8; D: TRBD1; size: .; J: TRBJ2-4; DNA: TGTGCCAGCAGCTTTGTCCCGGGACAGCCACAGGTGGACATTCAGTACTTC; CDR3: CASSFVPGQPQVDIQYF
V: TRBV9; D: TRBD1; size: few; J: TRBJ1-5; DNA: TGTGCCAGCAGCGCGACAGGGGGCAATCAGCCCCAGCATTTT; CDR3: CASSATGGNQPQHF
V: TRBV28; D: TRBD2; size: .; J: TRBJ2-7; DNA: TGTGCCAGCAGTTTATTATCCGGGGGGAACTCCTACGAGCAGTACTTC; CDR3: CASSLLSGGNSYEQYF
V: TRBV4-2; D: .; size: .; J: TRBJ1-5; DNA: TGTGCCAGCAGCCAAGATATAACAGGGAGACCTCTGCAGCATTTT; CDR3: CASSQDITGRPLQHF
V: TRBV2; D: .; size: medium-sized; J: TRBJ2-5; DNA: TGTGCCAGCAGTGAAGACAGGGTACAAGAGACCCAGTACTTC; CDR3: CASSEDRVQETQYF
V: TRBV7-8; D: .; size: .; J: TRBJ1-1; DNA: TGTGCCAGCAGCGCCATACAGGGAAGCACTGAAGCTTTCTTT; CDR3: CASSAIQGSTEAFF
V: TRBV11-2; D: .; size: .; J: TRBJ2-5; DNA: TGTGCCAGCAGCTCGAACCGCGGGGCCCAAGAGACCCAGTACTTC; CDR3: CASSSNRGAQETQYF
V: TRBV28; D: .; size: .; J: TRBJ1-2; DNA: TGTGCCAGCAGGACAGAAATTGGTGGGGGTGACTATGGCTACACCTTC; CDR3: CASRTEIGGGDYGYTF
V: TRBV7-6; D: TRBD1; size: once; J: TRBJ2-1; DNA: TGTGCCAGCAGCTTCCGGGACAGGGGGCGAAATGAGCAGTTCTTC; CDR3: CASSFRDRGRNEQFF
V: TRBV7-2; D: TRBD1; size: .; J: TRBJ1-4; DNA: TGTGCCAGCAGCTTTGGACCGGGACAGGGTAATGAAAAGCTGTTTTTT; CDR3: CASSFGPGQGNEKLFF
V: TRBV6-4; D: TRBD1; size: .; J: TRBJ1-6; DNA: TGTGCCAGCACCATAATGGGACAGGGGGTTAATTCACCCCTCCACTTT; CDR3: CASTIMGQGVNSPLHF
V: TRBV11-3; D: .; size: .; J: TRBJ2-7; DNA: TGTGCCAGCAGCTCGGGAAGCAGGGTCTACGAGCAGTACTTC; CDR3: CASSSGSRVYEQYF
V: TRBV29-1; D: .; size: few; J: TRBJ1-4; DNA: TGCAGCGTCGACACAGGGACTAATGAAAAACTGTTTTTT; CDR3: CSVDTGTNEKLFF
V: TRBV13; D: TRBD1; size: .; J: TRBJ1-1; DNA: TGTGCCAGCAGCTTAAGGCAGGGGGGCCTGGGGCGGTTGCCTGAAGCTTTCTTT; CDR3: CASSLRQGGLGRLPEAFF
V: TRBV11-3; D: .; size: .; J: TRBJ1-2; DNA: TGTGCCAGCAGTGCGGGAGGGACCCGTAACTATGGCTACACCTTC; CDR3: CASSAGGTRNYGYTF
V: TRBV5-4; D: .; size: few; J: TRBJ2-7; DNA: TGTGCCAGCAGTTCGGCGGGATCTAGCGAGCAGTACTTC; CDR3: CASSSAGSSEQYF
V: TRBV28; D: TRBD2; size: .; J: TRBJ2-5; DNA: TGTGCCAGCACCCCTAGCGGGGGTCAAGAGACCCAGTACTTC; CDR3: CASTPSGGQETQYF
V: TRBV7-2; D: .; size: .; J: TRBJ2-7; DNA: TGTGCCAGCAGCTTAAGGGCCGGGGACCCCTACGAGCAGTACTTC; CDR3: CASSLRAGDPYEQYF
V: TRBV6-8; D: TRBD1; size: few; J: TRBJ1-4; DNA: TGTGCCAGCAGTGGACAGGGGTTCGATGAGGAAAAACTGTTTTTT; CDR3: CASSGQGFDEEKLFF
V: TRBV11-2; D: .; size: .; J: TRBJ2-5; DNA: TGTGCCAGCAGCTTAGTCTCCGGGGGAGCTGTGGAGACCCAGTACTTC; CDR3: CASSLVSGGAVETQYF